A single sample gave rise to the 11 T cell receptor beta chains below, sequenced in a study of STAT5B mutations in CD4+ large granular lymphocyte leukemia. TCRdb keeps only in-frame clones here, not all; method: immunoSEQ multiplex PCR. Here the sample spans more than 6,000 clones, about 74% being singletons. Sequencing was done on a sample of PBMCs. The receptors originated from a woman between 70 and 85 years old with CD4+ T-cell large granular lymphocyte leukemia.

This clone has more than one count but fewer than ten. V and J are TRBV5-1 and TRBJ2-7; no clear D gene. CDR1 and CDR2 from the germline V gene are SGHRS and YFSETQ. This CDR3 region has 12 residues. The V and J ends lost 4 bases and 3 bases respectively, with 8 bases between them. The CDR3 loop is CASSTDGYEQYF. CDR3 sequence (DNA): TGCGCCAGCAGCACTGACGGCTACGAGCAGTACTTC.

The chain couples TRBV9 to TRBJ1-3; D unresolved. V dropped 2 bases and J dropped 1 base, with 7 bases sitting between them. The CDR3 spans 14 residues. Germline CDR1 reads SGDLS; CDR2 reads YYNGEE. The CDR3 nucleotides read TGTGCCAGCAGCGTGCCGGGATCTGGAAACACCATATATTTT. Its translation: CASSVPGSGNTIYF. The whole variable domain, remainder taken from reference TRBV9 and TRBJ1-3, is DSGVTQTPKHLITATGQRVTLRCSPRSGDLSVYWYQQSLDQGLQFLIQYYNGEERAKGNILERFSAQQFPDLHSELNLSSLELGDSALYFCASSVPGSGNTIYFGEGSWLTVV.

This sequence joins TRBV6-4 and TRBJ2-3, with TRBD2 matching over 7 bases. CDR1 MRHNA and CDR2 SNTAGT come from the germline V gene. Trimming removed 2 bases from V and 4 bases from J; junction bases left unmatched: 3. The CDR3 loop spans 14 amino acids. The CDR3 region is CASSDGGGADTQYF. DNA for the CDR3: TGTGCCAGCAGTGACGGTGGGGGGGCAGATACGCAGTATTTT.

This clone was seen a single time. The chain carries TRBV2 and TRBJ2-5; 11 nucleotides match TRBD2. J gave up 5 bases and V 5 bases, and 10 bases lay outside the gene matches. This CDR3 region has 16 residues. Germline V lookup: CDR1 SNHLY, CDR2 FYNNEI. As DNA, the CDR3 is TGTGCCAGCAGTCCCGGACTAGCGGGTAGGGGGGAGACCCAGTACTTC. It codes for CASSPGLAGRGETQYF.

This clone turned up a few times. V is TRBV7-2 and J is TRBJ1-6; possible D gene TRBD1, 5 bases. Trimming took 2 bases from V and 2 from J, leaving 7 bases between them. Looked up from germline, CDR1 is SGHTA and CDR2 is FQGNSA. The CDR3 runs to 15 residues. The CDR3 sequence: CASSLQGTYNSPLHF. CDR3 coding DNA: TGTGCCAGCAGCTTACAGGGCACCTATAATTCACCCCTCCACTTT. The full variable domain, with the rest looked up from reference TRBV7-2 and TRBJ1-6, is GAGVSQSPSNKVTEKGKDVELRCDPISGHTALYWYRQSLGQGLEFLIYFQGNSAPDKSGLPSDRFSAERTGGSVSTLTIQRTQQEDSAVYLCASSLQGTYNSPLHFGNGTRLTVT.

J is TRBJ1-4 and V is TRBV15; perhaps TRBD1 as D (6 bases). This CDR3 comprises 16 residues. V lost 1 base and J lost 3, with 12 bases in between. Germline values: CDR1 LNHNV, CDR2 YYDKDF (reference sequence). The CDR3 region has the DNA TGTGCCACCAGCAGAGGCGGGGGCAATGCTAATGAAAAACTGTTTTTT. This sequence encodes CATSRGGGNANEKLFF.

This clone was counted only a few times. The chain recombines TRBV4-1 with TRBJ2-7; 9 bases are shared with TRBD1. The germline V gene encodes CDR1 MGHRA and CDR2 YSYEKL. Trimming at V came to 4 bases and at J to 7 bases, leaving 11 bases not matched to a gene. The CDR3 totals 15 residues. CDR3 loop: CASSPLGQGIYEQYF. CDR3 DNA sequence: TGCGCCAGCAGCCCCCTTGGACAGGGGATTTATGAGCAGTACTTC.

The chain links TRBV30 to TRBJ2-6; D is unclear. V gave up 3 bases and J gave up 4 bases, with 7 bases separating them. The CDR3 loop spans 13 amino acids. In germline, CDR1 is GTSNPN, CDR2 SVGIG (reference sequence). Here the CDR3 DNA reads TGTGCCTGGAGCAGGTCAGGGGCCAACGTCCTGACTTTC. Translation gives CAWSRSGANVLTF. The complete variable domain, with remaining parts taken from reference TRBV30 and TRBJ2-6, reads SQTIHQWPATLVQPVGSPLSLECTVEGTSNPNLYWYRQAAGRGLQLLFYSVGIGQISSEVPQNLSASRPQDRQFILSSKKLLLSDSGFYLCAWSRSGANVLTFGAGSRLTVL.

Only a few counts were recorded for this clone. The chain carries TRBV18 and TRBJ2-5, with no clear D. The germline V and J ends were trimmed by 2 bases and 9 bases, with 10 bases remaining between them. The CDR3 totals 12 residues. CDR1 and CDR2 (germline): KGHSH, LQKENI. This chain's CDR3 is CASSPNSLAQYF. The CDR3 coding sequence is TGTGCCAGCTCACCAAATTCCCTTGCCCAGTACTTC.

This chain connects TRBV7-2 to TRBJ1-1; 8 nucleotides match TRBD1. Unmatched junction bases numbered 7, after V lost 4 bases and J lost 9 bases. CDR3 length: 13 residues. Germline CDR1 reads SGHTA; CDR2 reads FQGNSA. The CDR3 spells CASSSRDRNKAFF. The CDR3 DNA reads TGTGCCAGCAGCTCGAGGGACAGGAACAAAGCTTTCTTT.

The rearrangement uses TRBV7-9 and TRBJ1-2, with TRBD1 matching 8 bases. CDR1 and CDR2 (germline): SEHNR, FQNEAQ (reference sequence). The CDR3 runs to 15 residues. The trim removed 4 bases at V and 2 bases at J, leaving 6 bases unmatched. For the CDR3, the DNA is TGTGCCAGCAGCTCCTCAGGGGGCAGCAACTATGGCTACACCTTC. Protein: CASSSSGGSNYGYTF.